This is a list of T cell receptor beta chains from one sample in a study of read filtering for tumor transcriptome and immune sequencing. Via MiXCR, TCRdb re-called the reads, giving one row per CDR3 protein. The profile covers approximately 61,000 distinct CDR3 sequences, with about a fifth appearing a single time and about 14% taken by the ten largest. Sequenced material: a population of CD138-negative cells sorted from bone marrow. The receptor source for this set is a donor aged 40 or over with multiple myeloma. Each CDR3 is given with its conserved first and last residue. A D gene is named only where the DNA matches it firmly. Size tells how often a clone was seen (once, few, many) or the class of an expanded clone, and some rows leave it out.

NA	TRBV19	NA	TRBJ2-1	TGTGCCAGTAGTATTGGCCTAGCCGGCGGTGAGCAGTTCTTC	CASSIGLAGGEQFF
TRBD2	TRBV9	NA	TRBJ2-5	TGTGCCAGCAGCGTAGACAGCGGGAGTAGTGAGACCCAGTACTTC	CASSVDSGSSETQYF
NA	TRBV5-4	many	TRBJ2-5	TGTGCCAGCAGCTCCCTTGAGGGGCCCGCACACCGAGAGACCCAGTACTTC	CASSSLEGPAHRETQYF
TRBD2	TRBV6-1	many	TRBJ2-3	TGTGCCAGCAGTGGAATGACTAGCGGCACAGATACGCAGTATTTT	CASSGMTSGTDTQYF
NA	TRBV6-2/TRBV6-3	many	TRBJ1-1	TGTGCCAGCAGCGGGTGGACTGAAGCTTTCTTT	CASSGWTEAFF
NA	TRBV5-1	NA	TRBJ2-7	TGCGCCAGCAGCTTGCTCGGGGTGAGCTCCTACGAGCTGTACTTC	CASSLLGVSSYELYF
NA	TRBV20-1	many	TRBJ2-7	TGCAGTGCTACCCGGGACACCCTCTCCTACGAGCAGTACTTC	CSATRDTLSYEQYF
NA	TRBV6-6	many	TRBJ2-2	TGTGCCAGCAGTTACCTGTGGGGGGGCGAGGGGAACACCGGGGAGCTGTTTTTT	CASSYLWGGEGNTGELFF
NA	TRBV5-1	many	TRBJ2-5	TGCGCCAGCAGTTCACAAGGAGCCCAAGAGACCCAGTACTTC	CASSSQGAQETQYF
TRBD2	TRBV28	many	TRBJ2-1	TGTGCCAGCAGTCCACCTCGGGGCGGGGAGGGCAAATACTACAATGAGCAGTTCTTC	CASSPPRGGEGKYYNEQFF
TRBD2	TRBV10-3	NA	TRBJ2-1	TGCGCCATCAGTGAAACTAGCGGGAGTGGTCCTGAGCAGCTCTTC	CAISETSGSGPEQLF
TRBD1	TRBV19	many	TRBJ2-3	TGTGCCAGTAGCCCATTGGACAGGGGAGCTAGCACAGATACGCAGTATTTT	CASSPLDRGASTDTQYF
TRBD1	TRBV6-1	many	TRBJ2-3	TGTGCCAGCAGTGTAGGCAGGGGGCTTTTCGATACGCAGTATTTT	CASSVGRGLFDTQYF
NA	TRBV5-1	many	TRBJ2-2	TGCGCCAGCAGCGGGGCAGGGACCACCGGGGAGCTGTTTTTT	CASSGAGTTGELFF
TRBD1	TRBV6-5	many	TRBJ2-2	TGTGCCAGCAGAAAGACAGGGGGCACCGGGGAGCTGTTTTTT	CASRKTGGTGELFF
TRBD1	TRBV11-3	many	TRBJ2-7	TGTGCCAGCAGCTCCGGGACAGGGGGCGCACGGTACGAGCAGTACTTC	CASSSGTGGARYEQYF
NA	TRBV10-3	many	TRBJ2-5	TGTGCCAACCGGGACGCGAAAGAGACCCAGTACTTC	CANRDAKETQYF
TRBD1	TRBV20-1	many	TRBJ2-4	TGCAGTGCAAATCCGGGACAGAGAGCCAAAAACATTCAGTACTTC	CSANPGQRAKNIQYF